These 32 T cell receptor beta chains share one sample of origin, sequenced in a study of blood T cell repertoires in COVID-19. Using immunoSEQ multiplex PCR, the repertoire was profiled, and TCRdb retains in-frame clones only, with some absent. Among over 140,000 clones listed, around 73% were seen once. The sequencing input was peripheral blood. The source is a woman in her fifties or sixties with active or convalescent COVID-19.

This clone was detected only a few times. The chain employs TRBV7-2 and TRBJ1-1; TRBD1 is a possible D gene (5 bases). Germline CDR1 and CDR2: SGHTA and FQGNSA. Trimming shortened V by 5 bases and J by 5 bases, and 15 bases separated the two germline ends. The CDR3 runs to 14 residues. The CDR3 nucleotides read TGTGCCAGCAGCGCGGTAAGGGGAGGAACTGAAGCTTTCTTT. This translates into CASSAVRGGTEAFF.

The chain joins TRBV5-1 to TRBJ1-1, with D possibly matching TRBD1 (6 bases). The CDR3 totals 14 residues. In germline, CDR1 is SGHRS, CDR2 YFSETQ. Trimming took 4 bases from V and 2 from J, leaving 12 bases between them. DNA for the CDR3: TGCGCCAGCAGCAAGGGACAAGCTAACACTGAAGCTTTCTTT. Translated, it gives CASSKGQANTEAFF.

This chain connects TRBV9 to TRBJ1-4; a possible D gene is TRBD1 (5 bases). This CDR3 has 16 amino acids. Deletions cut 4 bases from V and 7 bases from J, with 20 bases between. Germline lookup yields CDR1 SGDLS and CDR2 YYNGEE. The CDR3 DNA reads TGTGCCAGCAGCCCCCCTCGGGGAGGGGTAGGTGAAAAACTGTTTTTT. It translates to CASSPPRGGVGEKLFF.

This sequence joins TRBV5-4 and TRBJ2-5; 8 nucleotides line up with TRBD2. The CDR3 has 15 residues. V was pared by 1 base and J by 2 bases, with 4 bases of the junction left unmatched. Germline V gene lookup returns CDR1 SGHNT and CDR2 YYREEE (reference sequence). The CDR3 DNA sequence: TGTGCCAGCAGCTTGAAACTAGCGGATCAAGAGACCCAGTACTTC. Encoded protein: CASSLKLADQETQYF. Combining the CDR3 with reference TRBV5-4 and TRBJ2-5 gives the whole variable domain ETGVTQSPTHLIKTRGQQVTLRCSSQSGHNTVSWYQQALGQGPQFIFQYYREEENGRGNFPPRFSGLQFPNYSSELNVNALELDDSALYLCASSLKLADQETQYFGPGTRLLVL.

CDR3 protein: CASSTRNGQGAFF. In DNA, the CDR3 is TGTGCCAGCAGTACCCGGAATGGACAGGGGGCTTTCTTT. The chain combines TRBV12-3 or TRBV12-4 with TRBJ1-1; TRBD1 matches at 9 bases. This CDR3 region has 13 residues. V gave up 5 bases and J gave up 11 bases; unmatched junction bases: 9.

V gene TRBV3-1 (or the pseudogene TRBV3-2) combines with J gene TRBJ2-1; 7 bases agree with TRBD2. With V trimmed by 3 bases and J by 6 bases, 8 bases remained unmatched. Germline values: CDR1 LGHDT, CDR2 YNNKEL (reference sequence). The CDR3 has 15 amino acids. CDR3 amino acids: CASSHWGGVGNEQFF. In nucleotides, the CDR3 is TGTGCCAGCAGCCATTGGGGGGGGGTTGGCAATGAGCAGTTCTTC.

This clone was counted many times. The chain recombines TRBV4-3 with TRBJ2-1; weak D call: TRBD2 (5 bases). The length of the CDR3 is 16 residues. The V end was cut by 5 bases, the J end by 0 bases, with 14 bases between. Germline V gene data show CDR1 as LGHNA and CDR2 as YSLEER. DNA for the CDR3: TGCGCCAGCAGCTCCCGAGCGGCGAGCTCCTACAATGAGCAGTTCTTC. This translates into CASSSRAASSYNEQFF.

V gene TRBV2 combines with J gene TRBJ2-1; D is uncertain. Germline loops: CDR1 SNHLY, CDR2 FYNNEI. V lost 6 bases, J lost 6 bases, and 12 bases lay in between. This CDR3 spans 13 amino acids. This CDR3 is CASSPDSFNEQFF. CDR3 nucleotide sequence: TGTGCCAGCAGCCCCGACTCGTTCAATGAGCAGTTCTTC.

The chain is built from TRBV2 and TRBJ1-6, with 8 nucleotides matching TRBD1. This CDR3 region has 16 residues. Per germline, CDR1 SNHLY and CDR2 FYNNEI. With V trimmed by 6 bases and J by 6 bases, 10 bases remained unmatched. The CDR3 bases are TGTGCCAGCAGCATCCGGACAGGGCAAGCTAATTCACCCCTCCACTTT. Its translation: CASSIRTGQANSPLHF.

This clone was found a few times. The V and J genes are TRBV27 and TRBJ2-4; maybe TRBD2 (6 bases). The CDR3 has 15 residues. V lost 2 bases and J 0 bases, leaving 8 bases between the germline ends. Germline V gene lookup returns CDR1 MNHEY and CDR2 SMNVEV (reference sequence). DNA of the CDR3: TGTGCCAGCAGTTTAGCGGGACTAGCCAAAAACATTCAGTACTTC. It translates to CASSLAGLAKNIQYF.

V and J are TRBV6-2 or TRBV6-3 and TRBJ1-2; the D is unclear. CDR3 length: 14 amino acids. Germline CDR1 MNHEY, CDR2 SVGEGT. V dropped 2 bases and J dropped 0 bases, with 7 bases sitting between them. CDR3 sequence reads: CASSYAGSNYGYTF. CDR3 DNA sequence: TGTGCCAGCAGTTACGCGGGATCTAACTATGGCTACACCTTC.

This sequence joins TRBV24-1 and TRBJ2-3, with 8 positions matching TRBD2. CDR3 length: 16 residues. Germline V gives CDR1 KGHDR, CDR2 SFDVKD. V lost 4 bases, J lost 6 bases, and 11 bases stayed unmatched. The CDR3 DNA is TGTGCCACCAGTGACCCCTCGGCGGGAGGTGGCGATACGCAGTATTTT. It translates to CATSDPSAGGGDTQYF.

This clone appeared a single time. The rearrangement joins TRBV2 to TRBJ2-7, with D maybe TRBD2 (6 bases). Germline V gene lookup returns CDR1 SNHLY and CDR2 FYNNEI. This CDR3 comprises 11 residues. V was clipped by 11 bases and J by 3 bases, with 11 bases between them. The CDR3 bases are TGTGCCGCGGGACGGAGCTACGAGCAGTACTTC. Protein: CAAGRSYEQYF.

This chain joins TRBV28 and TRBJ2-4; 8 nucleotides match TRBD1. Germline CDR1 MDHEN, CDR2 SYDVKM. This CDR3 is built from 14 residues. V shed 6 bases, J shed 9 bases, and the junction held 10 bases outside the gene matches. Written as DNA, the CDR3 is TGTGCCAGCAGACCCGGACAGGGTATTGGCATTCAGTACTTC. Residues: CASRPGQGIGIQYF. Full variable domain (remainder filled in from reference TRBV28 and TRBJ2-4): DVKVTQSSRYLVKRTGEKVFLECVQDMDHENMFWYRQDPGLGLRLIYFSYDVKMKEKGDIPEGYSVSREKKERFSLILESASTNQTSMYLCASRPGQGIGIQYFGAGTRLSVL.

This clone was seen once. The chain recombines TRBV7-6 with TRBJ2-2; D might be TRBD1 (5 bases). CDR1 is SGHVS and CDR2 is FNYEAQ in the germline V gene. Deletions cut 5 bases from V and 2 bases from J, with 12 bases between. This CDR3 is built from 15 residues. The CDR3 sequence is CASSLKTANTGELFF. The CDR3 DNA sequence: TGTGCCAGCAGCCTTAAGACAGCCAACACCGGGGAGCTGTTTTTT. The whole variable domain, remainder taken from reference TRBV7-6 and TRBJ2-2, is GAGVSQSPRYKVTKRGQDVALRCDPISGHVSLYWYRQALGQGPEFLTYFNYEAQQDKSGLPNDRFSAERPEGSISTLTIQRTEQRDSAMYRCASSLKTANTGELFFGEGSRLTVL.

This clone was seen more than once but under ten times. The rearrangement links TRBV28 to TRBJ1-4; possible D gene TRBD1, 6 bases. This CDR3 comprises 13 residues. V gave up 10 bases and J gave up 6 bases, with 15 bases separating them. Germline V gene sequence: CDR1 MDHEN, CDR2 SYDVKM. The CDR3 DNA reads as TGTGCCACCAACAGGGTCTGGGATGAAAAACTGTTTTTT. Its protein product is CATNRVWDEKLFF.

The V call is TRBV10-3, the J call TRBJ1-2; 8 nucleotides match TRBD1. This CDR3 region has 15 residues. Germline V CDR1 and CDR2: ENHRY, SYGVKD. V lost 3 bases to trimming and J lost 0 bases; unmatched junction nucleotides: 3. CDR3 coding DNA: TGTGCCATCAGTGACGGACAGGGTTCTAACTATGGCTACACCTTC. Amino acid sequence: CAISDGQGSNYGYTF.

The chain employs TRBV28 and TRBJ2-1; D gene unclear. Trimming took off 2 bases at V and 4 bases at J, with 9 bases between the two ends. The CDR3 contains 14 residues. Germline CDR1 is MDHEN and CDR2 is SYDVKM. The CDR3 reads CASSLSNRYNEQFF. In nucleotides, the CDR3 is TGTGCCAGCAGTTTAAGCAATCGTTACAATGAGCAGTTCTTC. Combining the CDR3 with reference TRBV28 and TRBJ2-1 gives the whole variable domain DVKVTQSSRYLVKRTGEKVFLECVQDMDHENMFWYRQDPGLGLRLIYFSYDVKMKEKGDIPEGYSVSREKKERFSLILESASTNQTSMYLCASSLSNRYNEQFFGPGTRLTVL.

The chain uses TRBV2 and TRBJ1-5; unclear D gene. Germline V lookup: CDR1 SNHLY, CDR2 FYNNEI. The V end was cut by 6 bases, the J end by 7 bases, with 13 bases between. The CDR3 totals 13 residues. CDR3 amino acids: CASSAGFRQPQHF. The DNA of the CDR3 is TGTGCCAGCAGCGCGGGATTTCGGCAGCCCCAGCATTTT.

This clone was detected a few times. The chain carries TRBV27 and TRBJ2-7; D might be TRBD2 (6 bases). Looked up from germline, CDR1 is MNHEY and CDR2 is SMNVEV (reference sequence). The CDR3 runs to 12 residues. The V gene lost 6 bases and the J gene lost 3 bases, with 9 bases spanning the gap. This CDR3 is CASSSDYYEQYF. CDR3 nucleotide sequence: TGTGCCAGCAGCTCGGACTACTACGAGCAGTACTTC.

The gene calls are TRBV7-3 and TRBJ1-1; D gene unclear. CDR1 is SGHTA and CDR2 is FQGTGA in the germline V gene. With 5 bases removed from V and 1 base from J, the gap between germline ends came to 8 bases. The CDR3 covers 13 residues. The CDR3 DNA reads as TGTGCCAGCAGCCCTGGGCCGAACACTGAAGCTTTCTTT. Translation: CASSPGPNTEAFF.

Turning to this clone: Other DNA sequences in this sample translate to the same CDR3. The V and J genes are TRBV28 and TRBJ2-1; D is perhaps TRBD2 (5 bases). The CDR3 totals 16 residues. Germline V CDR1 and CDR2: MDHEN, SYDVKM. Trimming stripped 5 bases from V and 1 base from J, with 15 bases between. The chain's CDR3 is CASSPSSGSSYNEQFF. In DNA form, the CDR3 reads TGTGCCAGCAGTCCCTCGAGTGGGAGTTCCTACAATGAGCAGTTCTTC.

The chain has TRBV3-1 (or the pseudogene TRBV3-2) and TRBJ2-3, with 9 bases fitting TRBD2. J gave up 3 bases and V 3 bases, and 10 bases lay outside the gene matches. The germline V gene has CDR1 LGHDT and CDR2 YNNKEL (reference sequence). The CDR3 has 17 residues. CDR3 sequence: CASSQDLAGSLTDTQYF. The CDR3 region has the DNA TGTGCCAGCAGCCAGGACCTAGCGGGGAGTTTAACAGATACGCAGTATTTT.

The rearrangement links TRBV6-5 to TRBJ2-7; 7 bases align to TRBD1. Trimming removed 6 bases from V and 0 bases from J; junction bases left unmatched: 8. Germline V gives CDR1 MNHEY, CDR2 SVGAGI. CDR3 length equals 15 residues. CDR3 in amino acids: CASRTPGQFSYEQYF. CDR3 nucleotide sequence: TGTGCCAGCAGAACTCCGGGACAGTTCTCCTACGAGCAGTACTTC.

This chain links TRBV30 with TRBJ1-2; TRBD1 matches at 8 bases. Germline assignment: CDR1 GTSNPN and CDR2 SVGIG (reference sequence). The J segment lost 4 bases and the V segment lost 2 bases, leaving 3 bases of the junction unmatched. The CDR3 is 13 amino acids. The CDR3 region is CAWSQQGVYGYTF. The CDR3 DNA sequence: TGTGCCTGGAGTCAACAGGGGGTCTATGGCTACACCTTC.

This clone came up a few times. J is TRBJ2-5 and V is TRBV7-8; 11 nucleotides agree with TRBD2. This CDR3 region has 17 residues. The germline V gene has CDR1 SGHVS and CDR2 FQNEAQ. V gave up 0 bases and J gave up 1 base; unmatched junction bases: 4. The CDR3 DNA reads as TGTGCCAGCAGCTTAGCGCGAACTAGCGGGGGCCAAGAGACCCAGTACTTC. Translating it yields CASSLARTSGGQETQYF.

J is TRBJ1-6 and V is TRBV28; 7 bases match TRBD1. Trimming at V came to 6 bases and at J to 10 bases, leaving 3 bases not matched to a gene. Germline values: CDR1 MDHEN, CDR2 SYDVKM. The CDR3 contains 12 residues. For the CDR3, the DNA is TGTGCCAGCAGAGGGGACAGCTCACCCCTCCACTTT. Translated: CASRGDSSPLHF.

The V gene is TRBV28, the J gene TRBJ1-5; 7 bases match TRBD1. J was trimmed by 4 bases and V by 8 bases; bases with no gene match: 8. CDR3 length equals 14 residues. Per germline, CDR1 MDHEN and CDR2 SYDVKM. DNA of the CDR3: TGTGCCAGCGTGCGAGGGGGCGTGAATCAGCCCCAGCATTTT. Translating it yields CASVRGGVNQPQHF.

The J gene is TRBJ1-4, the V gene TRBV20-1; 7 bases are shared with TRBD1. The CDR3 loop spans 14 amino acids. Unmatched junction bases numbered 9, after V lost 3 bases and J lost 8 bases. Germline CDR1 and CDR2: DFQATT and SNEGSKA (reference sequence). The CDR3, as DNA: TGCAGTGCTAGTGAAGGGGGCGTAGGAGAAAAACTGTTTTTT. Translated: CSASEGGVGEKLFF.

This clone was observed a single time. V gene TRBV9 combines with J gene TRBJ2-3, with D perhaps TRBD2 (5 bases). V lost 0 bases, J lost 3 bases, and 17 bases lay in between. The CDR3 extends over 17 amino acids. Germline CDR1 is SGDLS and CDR2 is YYNGEE. CDR3 coding DNA: TGTGCCAGCAGCGTAGGTCTCAGCACCCTAGCAACAGATACGCAGTATTTT. This sequence encodes CASSVGLSTLATDTQYF.

The chain recombines TRBV7-7 with TRBJ2-5, with a possible D match to TRBD2 (5 bases). CDR1 is SSHAT and CDR2 is FNYEAQ in the germline V gene (reference sequence). The CDR3 has 14 residues. CDR3 DNA sequence: TGTGCGACGGCAGTAAGGTCGGGGCAAGAGACCCAGTACTTC. It is translated as CATAVRSGQETQYF.

This chain joins TRBV9 and TRBJ2-2; 8 bases are a match to TRBD1. Unmatched junction bases numbered 5, after V lost 0 bases and J lost 4 bases. The CDR3 extends over 16 amino acids. Germline loops: CDR1 SGDLS, CDR2 YYNGEE. CDR3 sequence reads: CASSVVTGGTTGELFF. DNA for the CDR3: TGTGCCAGCAGCGTAGTCACAGGGGGAACCACCGGGGAGCTGTTTTTT.